A selection of T cell receptor beta chains follows, all from one sample in a study of T cell responses to AZD1222 COVID-19 vaccine. The data were produced by immunoSEQ multiplex PCR, yet TCRdb's version contains in-frame clones alone and is incomplete. The table has around 140,000 clones, 85% to 95% seen once. Source: peripheral blood, taken 28 days after the second AZD1222 dose. All receptors come from an adult who received the AZD1222 COVID-19 vaccine. The conserved cysteine and the conserved F or W are not part of the CDR3 here. Each record gives: D gene, clone size, V gene, CDR3 length, J gene, CDR3 protein. A D gene is named only where the DNA matches it firmly. Not all rows give a size; the values are once, few, many and, for expanded clones, a class.

D gene: TRBD1
clone size: -
V gene: TRBV6-5
CDR3 length: 12
J gene: TRBJ1-4
CDR3 protein: ASILDRANEKLF

D gene: TRBD1
clone size: -
V gene: TRBV27
CDR3 length: 13
J gene: TRBJ1-1
CDR3 protein: ASSQGQGWRTEAF

D gene: -
clone size: -
V gene: TRBV10-3
CDR3 length: 10
J gene: TRBJ1-1
CDR3 protein: AISVGNTEAF

D gene: -
clone size: -
V gene: TRBV7-7
CDR3 length: 11
J gene: TRBJ2-3
CDR3 protein: ASSIDFADTQY

D gene: TRBD2
clone size: -
V gene: TRBV9
CDR3 length: 15
J gene: TRBJ2-6
CDR3 protein: ASGLAGPSAGANVLT

D gene: TRBD1
clone size: -
V gene: TRBV7-3
CDR3 length: 11
J gene: TRBJ1-1
CDR3 protein: ASSDNRGTEAF

D gene: -
clone size: -
V gene: TRBV5-5
CDR3 length: 13
J gene: TRBJ2-6
CDR3 protein: ASSLDSSGANVLT

D gene: -
clone size: -
V gene: TRBV20-1
CDR3 length: 9
J gene: TRBJ1-1
CDR3 protein: SADSHDEAF

D gene: -
clone size: -
V gene: TRBV7-2
CDR3 length: 14
J gene: TRBJ2-4
CDR3 protein: ASSQKPGQIKNIQY

D gene: -
clone size: -
V gene: TRBV6-5
CDR3 length: 13
J gene: TRBJ1-1
CDR3 protein: ASTIGGRQGTEAF

D gene: TRBD1
clone size: few
V gene: TRBV19
CDR3 length: 12
J gene: TRBJ1-4
CDR3 protein: ASRRTGFNEKLF

D gene: -
clone size: -
V gene: TRBV28
CDR3 length: 12
J gene: TRBJ1-1
CDR3 protein: ATIPPRGHTEAF

D gene: -
clone size: -
V gene: TRBV2
CDR3 length: 13
J gene: TRBJ2-2
CDR3 protein: ASSLSHQNTGELF

D gene: TRBD2
clone size: -
V gene: TRBV4-3
CDR3 length: 14
J gene: TRBJ2-3
CDR3 protein: ASSLELAGSTDTQY

D gene: TRBD2
clone size: -
V gene: TRBV28
CDR3 length: 13
J gene: TRBJ2-7
CDR3 protein: ASSSPPGGSYEQY

D gene: -
clone size: -
V gene: TRBV7-2
CDR3 length: 14
J gene: TRBJ2-5
CDR3 protein: ASSLIRGVVKETQY

D gene: TRBD2
clone size: -
V gene: TRBV7-9
CDR3 length: 15
J gene: TRBJ2-5
CDR3 protein: ASSLVHLGLAEETQY

D gene: TRBD2
clone size: -
V gene: TRBV27
CDR3 length: 15
J gene: TRBJ2-7
CDR3 protein: ASSPPRSWRELDEQY

D gene: TRBD1
clone size: -
V gene: TRBV2
CDR3 length: 11
J gene: TRBJ2-1
CDR3 protein: ASSERQGNEQF

D gene: -
clone size: -
V gene: TRBV4-1
CDR3 length: 14
J gene: TRBJ2-1
CDR3 protein: ASSQDFLYSYNEQF

D gene: TRBD1
clone size: -
V gene: TRBV24-1
CDR3 length: 11
J gene: TRBJ2-1
CDR3 protein: ATRRTGANEQF

D gene: -
clone size: -
V gene: TRBV28
CDR3 length: 14
J gene: TRBJ2-2
CDR3 protein: ASSFRTPEVPGELF

D gene: TRBD1
clone size: -
V gene: TRBV28
CDR3 length: 13
J gene: TRBJ2-2
CDR3 protein: ASRAGQGAYGELF

D gene: -
clone size: once
V gene: TRBV10-3
CDR3 length: 11
J gene: TRBJ2-1
CDR3 protein: ATLVHKGNEQF

D gene: -
clone size: -
V gene: TRBV7-2
CDR3 length: 12
J gene: TRBJ2-1
CDR3 protein: ASSTERSYNEQF

D gene: -
clone size: -
V gene: TRBV29-1
CDR3 length: 10
J gene: TRBJ1-2
CDR3 protein: SVEVQGWGYT

D gene: TRBD2
clone size: -
V gene: TRBV10-3
CDR3 length: 12
J gene: TRBJ2-7
CDR3 protein: AISESRGGYEQY

D gene: TRBD1
clone size: -
V gene: TRBV6-5
CDR3 length: 12
J gene: TRBJ1-2
CDR3 protein: ASSRDRVDYGYT

D gene: -
clone size: few
V gene: TRBV3-1/TRBV3-2
CDR3 length: 14
J gene: TRBJ1-1
CDR3 protein: ASSQAGRVGNTEAF

D gene: TRBD2
clone size: -
V gene: TRBV7-6
CDR3 length: 13
J gene: TRBJ2-3
CDR3 protein: ASSQLAGGTDTQY

D gene: -
clone size: -
V gene: TRBV4-2
CDR3 length: 12
J gene: TRBJ1-5
CDR3 protein: ASSQGQPNQPQH

D gene: TRBD1
clone size: -
V gene: TRBV5-1
CDR3 length: 13
J gene: TRBJ1-1
CDR3 protein: ASSSRPDRDTEAF

D gene: -
clone size: -
V gene: TRBV28
CDR3 length: 13
J gene: TRBJ1-6
CDR3 protein: ASRPSRGTVSPLH

D gene: -
clone size: -
V gene: TRBV6-5
CDR3 length: 12
J gene: TRBJ1-1
CDR3 protein: ASSVRTKDTEAF

D gene: -
clone size: -
V gene: TRBV7-3
CDR3 length: 13
J gene: TRBJ1-4
CDR3 protein: ASSASAWGDEKLF

D gene: -
clone size: -
V gene: TRBV11-1
CDR3 length: 13
J gene: TRBJ2-3
CDR3 protein: ASSLRRGKTDTQY

D gene: -
clone size: -
V gene: TRBV2
CDR3 length: 11
J gene: TRBJ1-1
CDR3 protein: ASSEEGKTEAF

D gene: -
clone size: -
V gene: TRBV6-5
CDR3 length: 13
J gene: TRBJ2-3
CDR3 protein: ASSRNVGSTDTQY

D gene: TRBD2
clone size: -
V gene: TRBV2
CDR3 length: 14
J gene: TRBJ2-3
CDR3 protein: ASSGSSGSPGDTQY

D gene: -
clone size: -
V gene: TRBV19
CDR3 length: 13
J gene: TRBJ2-7
CDR3 protein: ASSPGTASSYEQY

D gene: -
clone size: -
V gene: TRBV6-1
CDR3 length: 13
J gene: TRBJ1-1
CDR3 protein: ASSEAGHLNTEAF

D gene: TRBD1
clone size: -
V gene: TRBV7-2
CDR3 length: 9
J gene: TRBJ2-3
CDR3 protein: ASRRQGTQY

D gene: -
clone size: few
V gene: TRBV7-2
CDR3 length: 13
J gene: TRBJ1-6
CDR3 protein: ASSLKGGGGSPLH

D gene: -
clone size: -
V gene: TRBV2
CDR3 length: 9
J gene: TRBJ1-1
CDR3 protein: ASTHRTEAF

D gene: -
clone size: -
V gene: TRBV27
CDR3 length: 12
J gene: TRBJ1-2
CDR3 protein: ASSLSKGLYGYT